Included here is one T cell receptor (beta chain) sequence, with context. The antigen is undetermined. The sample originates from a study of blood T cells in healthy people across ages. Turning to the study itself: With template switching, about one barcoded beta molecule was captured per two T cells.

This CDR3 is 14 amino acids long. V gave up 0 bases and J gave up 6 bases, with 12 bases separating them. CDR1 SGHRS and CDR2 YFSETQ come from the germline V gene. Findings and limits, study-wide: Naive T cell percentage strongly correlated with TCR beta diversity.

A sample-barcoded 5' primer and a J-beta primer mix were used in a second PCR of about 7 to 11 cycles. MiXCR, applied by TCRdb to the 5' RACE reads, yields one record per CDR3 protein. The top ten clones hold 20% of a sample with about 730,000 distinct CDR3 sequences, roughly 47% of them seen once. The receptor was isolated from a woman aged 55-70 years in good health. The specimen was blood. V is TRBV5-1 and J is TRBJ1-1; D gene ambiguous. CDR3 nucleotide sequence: TGCGCCAGCAGCTTGGATTTTGAGGTCCCTGAAGCTTTCTTT. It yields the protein CASSLDFEVPEAFF. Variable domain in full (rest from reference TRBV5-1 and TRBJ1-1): KAGVTQTPRYLIKTRGQQVTLSCSPISGHRSVSWYQQTPGQGLQFLFEYFSETQRNKGNFPGRFSGRQFSNSRSEMNVSTLELGDSALYLCASSLDFEVPEAFFGQGTRLTVV.